A selection of T cell receptor beta chains follows, all from one sample in a study of blood T cell repertoires in COVID-19. Clones were read by immunoSEQ multiplex PCR, and TCRdb kept only the in-frame ones, dropping some. The sample records over 40,000 clones, around 83% being singletons. Material for sequencing was peripheral blood. Every receptor here comes from a man aged 55 to 70 with active COVID-19. The CDR3 runs from the conserved cysteine through the conserved F or W. The order of the fields is J gene, V gene, clone size, D gene, CDR3 protein, CDR3 DNA. A D gene is named only where the DNA matches it firmly. Not all rows give a size; the values are once, few, many and, for expanded clones, a class.

TRBJ2-7,TRBV7-9,NA,TRBD1,CASSLTGESSYEQYF,TGTGCCAGCAGCCTTACAGGGGAAAGCTCCTACGAGCAGTACTTC
TRBJ2-5,TRBV4-1,NA,TRBD2,CASSQGASGRAKETQYF,TGCGCCAGCAGCCAAGGGGCTAGCGGGAGGGCCAAAGAGACCCAGTACTTC
TRBJ1-2,TRBV28,NA,NA,CASSWGSGGYTF,TGTGCCAGCAGTTGGGGATCGGGGGGCTACACCTTC
TRBJ1-1,TRBV5-1,NA,NA,CASSLQYGDTEAFF,TGCGCCAGCAGCTTACAGTACGGTGACACTGAAGCTTTCTTT
TRBJ2-5,TRBV3-1/TRBV3-2,NA,TRBD2,CASSPLLAGAETQYF,TGTGCCAGCAGCCCCCTTCTAGCGGGGGCTGAGACCCAGTACTTC
TRBJ2-7,TRBV28,NA,NA,CASREGTNEQYF,TGTGCCAGCAGAGAAGGGACAAACGAGCAGTACTTC
TRBJ2-7,TRBV3-1/TRBV3-2,NA,NA,CASSQGAKVSYEQYF,TGTGCCAGCAGCCAAGGGGCCAAGGTGAGCTACGAGCAGTACTTC
TRBJ2-7,TRBV5-1,NA,TRBD1,CASSLTDRGLGEQYF,TGCGCCAGCAGCTTAACGGACAGGGGGCTCGGGGAGCAGTACTTC
TRBJ2-3,TRBV24-1,NA,TRBD2,CATSDLSGGLTDTQYF,TGTGCCACCAGTGATTTGAGCGGGGGGCTCACAGATACGCAGTATTTT
TRBJ2-7,TRBV7-2,NA,TRBD1,CASSSRQGSYEQYF,TGTGCCAGCAGCTCGCGACAGGGGTCCTACGAGCAGTACTTC
TRBJ2-1,TRBV6-6,NA,TRBD2,CASSPLAGWFYNEQFF,TGTGCCAGCAGTCCCTTAGCGGGATGGTTCTACAATGAGCAGTTCTTC
TRBJ2-7,TRBV28,NA,NA,CASSDTGSYEQYF,TGTGCCAGCAGTGATACAGGCTCCTACGAGCAGTACTTC
TRBJ2-2,TRBV5-1,few,NA,CASSLKSHRSGELFF,TGCGCCAGCAGCTTGAAGTCTCATCGGTCCGGGGAGCTGTTTTTT
TRBJ1-5,TRBV19,few,NA,CASSSQGLGQPQHF,TGTGCCAGTAGTTCACAGGGACTAGGTCAGCCCCAGCATTTT
TRBJ1-1,TRBV7-3,NA,NA,CASSLTQVSTEAFF,TGTGCCAGCAGCTTAACCCAGGTTAGCACTGAAGCTTTCTTT
TRBJ1-1,TRBV9,NA,NA,CASSATGSSNTEAFF,TGTGCCAGCAGCGCAACCGGGTCTTCAAACACTGAAGCTTTCTTT
TRBJ1-6,TRBV6-2/TRBV6-3,few,NA,CASSPWFREGGSPLHF,TGTGCCAGCAGTCCGTGGTTCCGGGAGGGCGGTTCACCCCTCCACTTT
TRBJ2-3,TRBV6-5,NA,TRBD2,CASSYSLAVTDTQYF,TGTGCCAGCAGTTACTCCCTAGCGGTAACAGATACGCAGTATTTT
TRBJ2-7,TRBV11-1,NA,NA,CASSPEGVYEQYF,TGTGCCAGCAGCCCCGAGGGGGTTTACGAGCAGTACTTC
TRBJ2-7,TRBV7-2,few,TRBD1,CASSLYGTDTYEQYF,TGTGCCAGCAGCTTATATGGGACAGACACCTACGAGCAGTACTTC
TRBJ2-7,TRBV11-2,NA,NA,CASSLDRGPSYEQYF,TGTGCCAGCAGCTTAGATCGGGGTCCGTCCTACGAGCAGTACTTC
TRBJ2-3,TRBV7-9,NA,TRBD2,CASREGLAGGLTDTQYF,TGTGCCAGCAGGGAGGGACTAGCGGGGGGCCTCACAGATACGCAGTATTTT
TRBJ2-7,TRBV19,NA,TRBD2,CATKQREGYEQYF,TGTGCCACCAAGCAACGGGAGGGCTACGAGCAGTACTTC
TRBJ1-1,TRBV19,NA,NA,CASTHREQNTEAFF,TGTGCCAGTACCCACCGGGAGCAGAACACTGAAGCTTTCTTT
TRBJ1-1,TRBV27,few,TRBD1,CASGTGRGTEAFF,TGTGCCAGCGGGACAGGGAGGGGCACTGAAGCTTTCTTT
TRBJ2-1,TRBV24-1,NA,TRBD2,CATSDFLMRGGQDEQFF,TGTGCCACCAGTGATTTCCTCATGCGGGGGGGTCAGGATGAGCAGTTCTTC